Given below is one T cell receptor beta chain in context. The specificity of this receptor is unknown. Per-base quality was not reported, and no clone a single base away is much larger than it. The donors were healthy, HIV-negative adults who had no recently reported acute infections or vaccinations. Only Caucasian adults living in Nashville, Tennessee, USA were represented among the donors. For unsorted samples, 90 million or so PBMCs were counted and genomic DNA was extracted with the QIAamp DNA Blood Mini kit. Blood was obtained by leukapheresis, after which PBMCs were separated by Ficoll-Histopaque density gradient centrifugation and cryopreserved in liquid nitrogen vapor phase. This entry comes from a study of shared clonotypes between healthy human individuals (dated by TCRdb to the early 2020s). In terms of the full investigation: The cohort included a few men and a couple of women between 18 and 49 years of age. To estimate repertoire size and how much clonotype sharing occurs between individuals, the study deeply sequenced the blood TCR repertoires of roughly 5 healthy adults. To increase sequencing depth and limit assay-specific biases, different laboratories used diverse techniques to prepare libraries and sequence TCR repertoires. Leukapheresis yielded between about 0.94 and 10 billion PBMCs per donor.

Using the deep immunoSEQ assay, multiplex PCR amplified TCR CDR3 regions from genomic DNA. Extracted genomic DNA from each cell subset was spread evenly across all wells of several immunoSEQ 96-well plates, with each plate serving as a replicate. Each replicate PCR for unsorted PBMC received 250 to 300 ng genomic DNA, equal to about 30,000 T cell genomes. Ten immunoSEQ deep assay plates were used to sequence the unsorted PBMC genomic DNA. Purified libraries were measured with a Qubit 3.0 fluorometer, size-checked on a Bioanalyzer 2100, and measured again with the KAPA Library Quantification kit. Every immunoSEQ 96-well plate was sequenced on a dedicated single-read 150-cycle Illumina NextSeq 550 flow cell. The paper's processing steps were these. The immunoSEQ output contained only junctional sequences without quality scores, so filtering could not match that applied to full-length reads. Sequences were annotated with PyIR, a Python wrapper for IgBLAST v1.9, and V/J genes and CDR3 were assigned using IMGT germline references. Reads were removed for weak V/J assignments (E-value above 1e-6), missing CDR3, stop codons, out-of-frame junctions, or ambiguous translated residues. V3J clonotypes were defined as sequences sharing an identical inferred V gene, J gene, and CDR3 amino acid sequence. To compute the percentage overlap between repertoires, the number of shared unique clonotypes was divided by the size of the smaller repertoire. Three approaches were used to assess repertoire richness: RTK rarefaction, the Chao1 estimator, and Recon v2.1 estimates of unobserved clonotypes. Here the immuneACCESS table is served through TCRdb, limited to in-frame sequences with V and J called. Missing clones are a known gap in these copies; in checked studies unresolved V genes cover under half, and the rest lacks a known reason. The V and J calls and clone size are taken from that table; D and trimming were inferred from the DNA. The sample includes roughly 500,000 clones, with over 60% observed a single time. Together, the top ten hold 10% to 15% of the sample.

What the research found in general, with its limitations: Based on pairwise subsampling, the degree of clonotype sharing among donors was expected to be affected by sequencing depth. Sampling was restricted to blood, and TCR repertoires in tissues likely differ from the TCR repertoires found in blood. The small number of donors limited the genetic and exposure-history diversity represented.

Based on the germline V gene, the CDR1 and CDR2 sequences are SGDLS and YYNGEE. V lost 2 bases and J lost 5 bases, and the count of bases not matched to a germline gene is 3. Including cysteine and phenylalanine, the CDR3 has 15 amino acids. Of all the DNA, just the CDR3 is kept, 45 bases in frame from base 1. Material: PBMCs. The TCR sequence derives from a woman in her thirties or forties in good health. Some clones in this sample may be carry-over from other donors' samples. The receptor chain draws on TRBV9 and TRBJ2-3; 12 central nucleotides agree with TRBD2. Here is the DNA: TGTGCCAGCAGCGTCCTAGCGGGAGGGCAAGATACGCAGTATTTT. This encodes CASSVLAGGQDTQYF. Joined to the reference TRBV9 and TRBJ2-3 proteins, this CDR3 gives the full variable domain: DSGVTQTPKHLITATGQRVTLRCSPRSGDLSVYWYQQSLDQGLQFLIQYYNGEERAKGNILERFSAQQFPDLHSELNLSSLELGDSALYFCASSVLAGGQDTQYFGPGTRLTVL.